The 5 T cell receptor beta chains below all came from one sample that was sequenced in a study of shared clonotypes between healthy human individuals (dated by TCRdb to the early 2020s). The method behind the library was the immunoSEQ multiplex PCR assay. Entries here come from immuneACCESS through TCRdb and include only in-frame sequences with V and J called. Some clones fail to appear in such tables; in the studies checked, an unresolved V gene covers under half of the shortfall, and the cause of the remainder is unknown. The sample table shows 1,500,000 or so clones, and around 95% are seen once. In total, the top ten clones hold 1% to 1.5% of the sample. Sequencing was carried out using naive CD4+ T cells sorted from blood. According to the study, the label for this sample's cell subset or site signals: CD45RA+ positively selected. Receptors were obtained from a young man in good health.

CDR3 sequence reads: CASSSPSDSAYGYTF. CDR3 coding DNA: TGTGCCAGCAGTTCCCCCTCCGACAGCGCCTATGGCTACACCTTC. J is TRBJ1-2 and V is TRBV28; D may be TRBD1 (5 bases). Germline V gene data show CDR1 as MDHEN and CDR2 as SYDVKM. This CDR3 has 15 amino acids. V gave up 4 bases and J gave up 4 bases, with 16 bases separating them.

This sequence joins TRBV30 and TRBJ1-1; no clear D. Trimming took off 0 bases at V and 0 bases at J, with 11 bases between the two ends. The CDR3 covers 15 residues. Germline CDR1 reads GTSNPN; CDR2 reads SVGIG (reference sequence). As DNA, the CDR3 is TGTGCCTGGAGTGTACGGCCCGGAGTGAACACTGAAGCTTTCTTT. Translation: CAWSVRPGVNTEAFF.

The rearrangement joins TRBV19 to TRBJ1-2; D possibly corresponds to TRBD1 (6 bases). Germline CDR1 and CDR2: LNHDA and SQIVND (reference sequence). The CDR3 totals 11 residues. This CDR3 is CASAGGDGYTF. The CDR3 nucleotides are TGTGCATCCGCGGGGGGCGATGGCTACACCTTC.

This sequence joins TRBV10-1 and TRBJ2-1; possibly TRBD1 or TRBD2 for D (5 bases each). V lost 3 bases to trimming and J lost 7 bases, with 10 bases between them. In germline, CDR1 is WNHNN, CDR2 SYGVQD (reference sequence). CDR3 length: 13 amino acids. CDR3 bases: TGCGCCAGCAGTGATGGGGGTAGGAATGAGCAGTTCTTC. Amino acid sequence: CASSDGGRNEQFF.

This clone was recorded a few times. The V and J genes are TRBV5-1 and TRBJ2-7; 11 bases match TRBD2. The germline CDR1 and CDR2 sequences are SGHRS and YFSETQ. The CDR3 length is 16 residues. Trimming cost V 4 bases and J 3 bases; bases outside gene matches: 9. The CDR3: CASSRGTSGGDYEQYF. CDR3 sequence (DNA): TGCGCCAGCAGCCGGGGAACTAGCGGGGGAGACTACGAGCAGTACTTC.